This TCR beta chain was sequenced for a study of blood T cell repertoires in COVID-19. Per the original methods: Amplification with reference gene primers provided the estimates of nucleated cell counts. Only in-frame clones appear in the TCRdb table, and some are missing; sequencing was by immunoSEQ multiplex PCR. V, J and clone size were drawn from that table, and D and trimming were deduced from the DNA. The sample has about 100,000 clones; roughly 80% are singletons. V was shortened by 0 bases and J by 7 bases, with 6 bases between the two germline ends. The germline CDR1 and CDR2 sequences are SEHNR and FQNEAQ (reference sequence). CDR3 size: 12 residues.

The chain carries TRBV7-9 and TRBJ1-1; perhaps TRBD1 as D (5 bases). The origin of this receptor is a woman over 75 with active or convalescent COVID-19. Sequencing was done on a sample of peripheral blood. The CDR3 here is CASSLATDEAFF. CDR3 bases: TGTGCCAGCAGCTTAGCGACAGATGAAGCTTTCTTT.